This T cell receptor beta chain is from a study of esophageal squamous cell carcinoma under preoperative chemotherapy. With regard to this clonotype: The antigen is undetermined. A junction end diverges from the germline sequence, so it may reflect a read error.

Study observations and caveats: Chemotherapy was followed by significantly higher TCR diversity in peripheral T cells only, not tumor-infiltrating lymphocytes.

TCRdb passed the PCR reads through MiXCR, listing each CDR3 protein once. Of about 15,000 distinct CDR3 sequences in the sample, 60% are singletons; the top ten hold 45% to 55%. Stated time point: before preoperative PTX-NDP chemotherapy. Patients received paclitaxel-nedaplatin as preoperative chemotherapy before surgery. CDR1 is SGHDT, CDR2 YYEEEE, per germline. The length of the CDR3 is 15 residues. This receptor was obtained from a human donor with esophageal squamous cell carcinoma. The donor label of this sample is uncertain. The rearrangement uses TRBV5-6 and TRBJ2-4; the D call may be TRBD1 or TRBD2 (6 bases each). Sampling was done from a patient given preoperative chemotherapy. DNA for the CDR3: TGTGGCCGCAGCTTGGGGGCTAGCGCCAAAAACATGCAGTATTTC. Translating it yields CGRSLGASAKNMQYF. Looking up the rest from reference TRBV5-6 and TRBJ2-4 gives the full variable domain: DAGVTQSPTHLIKTRGQQVTLRCSPKSGHDTVSWYQQALGQGPQFIFQYYEEEERQRGNFPDRFSGHQFPNYSSELNVNALLLGDSALYLCGRSLGASAKNMQYFGAGTRLSVL.